Below are 21 T cell receptor beta chains sequenced from a single sample in a study of blood T cell repertoires in COVID-19. Measured with immunoSEQ multiplex PCR; TCRdb has only the in-frame clones, and not every one. Seen here are fewer than 70,000 clones, around 87% observed once, and the top ten hold 2.5% to 3%. Sequencing was performed on peripheral blood. These receptor sequences come from a man aged 45 to 65 with acute or convalescent COVID-19.

This clone was picked up many times. The chain employs TRBV30 and TRBJ2-3; TRBD2 matches at 7 bases. Trimming at V came to 0 bases and at J to 3 bases, leaving 6 bases not matched to a gene. Per the germline V gene, CDR1 is GTSNPN and CDR2 is SVGIG (reference sequence). CDR3 length equals 15 residues. CDR3 protein: CAWSVSGGITDTQYF. CDR3 in DNA: TGTGCCTGGAGTGTGTCGGGAGGAATAACAGATACGCAGTATTTT. The full variable domain, with the rest looked up from reference TRBV30 and TRBJ2-3, is SQTIHQWPATLVQPVGSPLSLECTVEGTSNPNLYWYRQAAGRGLQLLFYSVGIGQISSEVPQNLSASRPQDRQFILSSKKLLLSDSGFYLCAWSVSGGITDTQYFGPGTRLTVL.

This clone was counted a single time. J is TRBJ2-3 and V is TRBV6-4; weak D call: TRBD2 (5 bases). Between the trimmed V and J ends, which lost 3 bases and 0 bases, there was a span of 10 bases. CDR3 length: 15 residues. Per the germline V gene, CDR1 is MRHNA and CDR2 is SNTAGT. CDR3 in DNA: TGTGCCAGCAGTGATGGGAGTCTGAGCACAGATACGCAGTATTTT. This gives the protein CASSDGSLSTDTQYF.

This chain connects TRBV5-4 to TRBJ1-1; D gene unclear. The CDR3 has 13 residues. V was clipped by 3 bases and J by 4 bases, with 10 bases between them. CDR1 and CDR2 (germline): SGHNT, YYREEE (reference sequence). Written as DNA, the CDR3 is TGTGCCAGCAGCTATTTGGAGGCCACTGAAGCTTTCTTT. It translates to CASSYLEATEAFF.

The chain has TRBV2 and TRBJ1-4, with TRBD1 as a possible D gene (6 bases). CDR1 SNHLY and CDR2 FYNNEI come from the germline V gene. This CDR3 has 16 amino acids. V shed 6 bases and J shed 0 bases, with 14 bases lying between them. The CDR3 DNA sequence: TGTGCCAGCAGAGGGGGATGGAGAACAACTAATGAAAAACTGTTTTTT. Protein product: CASRGGWRTTNEKLFF. Filled out from reference TRBV2 and TRBJ1-4, the complete variable domain reads EPEVTQTPSHQVTQMGQEVILRCVPISNHLYFYWYRQILGQKVEFLVSFYNNEISEKSEIFDDQFSVERPDGSNFTLKIRSTKLEDSAMYFCASRGGWRTTNEKLFFGSGTQLSVL.

The genes are TRBV30 and TRBJ1-5; possibly TRBD1 for D (6 bases). The CDR3 has 14 residues. Per germline, CDR1 GTSNPN and CDR2 SVGIG (reference sequence). The V gene lost 1 base and the J gene lost 2 bases, with 9 bases spanning the gap. Written as DNA, the CDR3 is TGTGCCTGGAGTGAACAGGGTCGCAATCAGCCCCAGCATTTT. Translating it yields CAWSEQGRNQPQHF.

This clone is a singleton in its sample. The V gene is TRBV5-4, the J gene TRBJ1-4, with D possibly matching TRBD1 (5 bases). Germline V lookup: CDR1 SGHNT, CDR2 YYREEE (reference sequence). The V and J ends lost 4 bases and 7 bases respectively, with 14 bases between them. CDR3 length: 14 residues. Here the CDR3 DNA reads TGTGCCAGCAGCACCCGCGGAAGGGGTGAAAAACTGTTTTTT. Translating gives CASSTRGRGEKLFF.

In its sample, this clone was seen once. The rearrangement links TRBV7-7 to TRBJ2-2, with D hard to call. The CDR3 is made up of 14 amino acids. Trimming took off 5 bases at V and 4 bases at J, with 11 bases between the two ends. Germline V gene lookup returns CDR1 SSHAT and CDR2 FNYEAQ (reference sequence). The DNA for the CDR3 is TGTGCCAGCAGCCGCCTAGTGGCCACCGGGGAGCTGTTTTTT. Protein sequence: CASSRLVATGELFF.

The CDR3 here is CASSLADRDRGYGYTF. The CDR3 nucleotides are TGTGCCAGCAGCTTGGCCGATCGGGACAGGGGGTATGGCTACACCTTC. The chain employs TRBV5-6 and TRBJ1-2; 11 positions match TRBD1. CDR3 length: 16 amino acids. The V segment lost 0 bases and the J segment 5 bases; nucleotides outside the gene matches: 6. Germline CDR1 is SGHDT and CDR2 is YYEEEE.

The CDR3 DNA reads TGTGCCACCCTTAGCCCTAGCTCCTACAATGAGCAGTTCTTC. Encoded protein: CATLSPSSYNEQFF. The chain employs TRBV7-2 and TRBJ2-1; no definite D call. The CDR3 has 14 residues. Trimming took off 10 bases at V and 0 bases at J, with 13 bases between the two ends. Germline lookup yields CDR1 SGHTA and CDR2 FQGNSA.

This sequence joins TRBV6-1 and TRBJ2-7; 7 nucleotides match TRBD2. CDR1 is MNHNS and CDR2 is SASEGT in the germline V gene. V lost 2 bases and J lost 1; bases outside the gene matches: 8. This CDR3 contains 16 residues. In DNA form, the CDR3 reads TGTGCCAGCAGTGAATCCGGGGGGTCCGGGTCCTACGAGCAGTACTTC. Translated: CASSESGGSGSYEQYF.

CDR3 sequence: CASRKQGAGSYEQYF. The CDR3 DNA reads TGTGCCAGTAGAAAACAGGGGGCAGGTTCCTACGAGCAGTACTTC. This chain links TRBV19 with TRBJ2-7; the match to TRBD1 covers 9 bases. Trimming cost V 6 bases and J 1 base; bases outside gene matches: 7. The CDR3 runs 15 residues. Germline values: CDR1 LNHDA, CDR2 SQIVND (reference sequence).

The chain links TRBV6-4 to TRBJ2-1, with TRBD2 matching 9 bases. Germline assignment: CDR1 MRHNA and CDR2 SNTAGT. The CDR3 sequence is 15 residues long. The junction had 6 bases not matched to a gene; V was cut back by 4 bases and J by 5 bases. CDR3 coding DNA: TGTGCCAGCAGTGCTACTAGCGGGCCTAACAATGAGCAGTTCTTC. Translation: CASSATSGPNNEQFF.

In its sample, this clone was seen once. This rearrangement joins TRBV24-1 to TRBJ2-1; 12 bases align to TRBD1. Germline loops: CDR1 KGHDR, CDR2 SFDVKD. Losses at the gene ends were 4 bases for V and 6 bases for J; bases not matched to a gene: 9. This CDR3 spans 17 amino acids. In nucleotides, the CDR3 is TGTGCCACCAGTGACTCACCGGGACAGGGGGCCGGCAATGAGCAGTTCTTC. Protein: CATSDSPGQGAGNEQFF.

The V gene is TRBV27, the J gene TRBJ2-3; TRBD2 agrees at 11 bases. Germline assignment: CDR1 MNHEY and CDR2 SMNVEV (reference sequence). The CDR3 extends over 20 amino acids. With 6 bases clipped from V and 4 bases from J, the junction kept 21 bases outside the gene matches. The CDR3 DNA is TGTGCCAGCAGCCGCCGGGGTAGCGGGAGGGCCGTAGTGCTAGCAGATACGCAGTATTTT. Residues: CASSRRGSGRAVVLADTQYF.

The table lists this clone with a few counts. This chain links TRBV7-9 with TRBJ1-6; 8 bases line up with TRBD1. With V trimmed by 6 bases and J by 8 bases, 9 bases remained unmatched. The CDR3 spans 15 residues. Germline assignment: CDR1 SEHNR and CDR2 FQNEAQ (reference sequence). Written as DNA, the CDR3 is TGTGCCAGCAGTTTTCTGACAGGGGAGGATTCACCCCTCCACTTT. This encodes CASSFLTGEDSPLHF.

The gene calls are TRBV28 and TRBJ2-1, with TRBD2 identical over 9 bases. The V gene end was trimmed by 4 bases and the J gene end by 2 bases; junction bases not matched to a gene: 3. This CDR3 is 15 amino acids long. The germline CDR1 and CDR2 sequences are MDHEN and SYDVKM. CDR3 loop: CASSSSGTAYNEQFF. CDR3 nucleotides: TGTGCCAGCAGTTCTAGCGGGACGGCCTACAATGAGCAGTTCTTC.

J is TRBJ2-7 and V is TRBV18, with 9 bases matching TRBD2. The CDR3 covers 19 residues. Trimming at V came to 3 bases and at J to 1 base, leaving 16 bases not matched to a gene. Germline assignment: CDR1 KGHSH and CDR2 LQKENI. In DNA, the CDR3 is TGTGCCAGCTCACCCCTGAGATTGAGTCTAGCGGGACCTTCCTACGAGCAGTACTTC. It specifies CASSPLRLSLAGPSYEQYF.

The rearrangement joins TRBV19 to TRBJ1-5, with TRBD1 matching 7 bases. With V trimmed by 5 bases and J by 7 bases, 8 bases remained unmatched. The germline V gene encodes CDR1 LNHDA and CDR2 SQIVND (reference sequence). This CDR3 region has 14 residues. CDR3 protein: CASSLARDSQPQHF. The CDR3 DNA reads TGTGCCAGTAGTCTAGCCCGGGACAGCCAGCCCCAGCATTTT.

The rearrangement uses TRBV5-1 and TRBJ1-1; D possibly corresponds to TRBD1 (6 bases). The CDR3 length is 14 residues. CDR1 is SGHRS, CDR2 YFSETQ, per germline. The V gene lost 4 bases and the J gene lost 5 bases, with 15 bases spanning the gap. The CDR3 sequence: CASSQGTLFTEAFF. CDR3 nucleotides: TGCGCCAGCAGCCAGGGGACATTGTTTACTGAAGCTTTCTTT.

V and J are TRBV19 and TRBJ1-5, with 7 nucleotides matching TRBD1. The CDR3 totals 15 residues. The V segment lost 7 bases and the J segment 2 bases; nucleotides outside the gene matches: 8. Per the germline V gene, CDR1 is LNHDA and CDR2 is SQIVND (reference sequence). The CDR3 region has the DNA TGTGCCAGTAATCGACAGGGTATTGGCAATCAGCCCCAGCATTTT. This encodes CASNRQGIGNQPQHF.

A single count supports this clone. The DNA for the CDR3 is TGTGCCACCAGTGATGGGGCACAAGAGACCCAGTACTTC. This gives the protein CATSDGAQETQYF. The rearrangement uses TRBV24-1 and TRBJ2-5, with D maybe TRBD1 (5 bases). V was shortened by 3 bases and J by 2 bases, with 6 bases between the two germline ends. Per the germline V gene, CDR1 is KGHDR and CDR2 is SFDVKD. This CDR3 contains 13 residues.